These T cell receptor beta chains were read from a single sample in a study of CD8+ T cells in alopecia areata. Measured with immunoSEQ multiplex PCR; TCRdb has only the in-frame clones, and not every one. The sample includes tens of thousands of clones, roughly 47% of them seen just once. Source material: NKG2D-low CD8+ T cells sorted from blood. The receptor set was obtained from a human donor with alopecia areata. Each CDR3 is given with its conserved first and last residue. The D gene is left open where the match is weak. Rows give clone size only sometimes, using once, few, many, or a class for an expanded clone.

D gene | clone size | J gene | V gene | CDR3 protein | CDR3 DNA
- | - | TRBJ2-7 | TRBV11-2 | CASSLGSGWRREQYF | TGTGCCAGCAGCTTAGGGTCCGGTTGGAGACGCGAGCAGTACTTC
- | - | TRBJ2-7 | TRBV19 | CASSIAGPLYEQYF | TGTGCCAGTAGTATAGCAGGGCCCCTCTACGAGCAGTACTTC
- | - | TRBJ1-2 | TRBV14 | CASSARGYGYTF | TGTGCCAGCAGCGCAAGGGGCTATGGCTACACCTTC
TRBD1 | few | TRBJ2-2 | TRBV29-1 | CSVELPRTGYTGELFF | TGCAGCGTTGAACTACCCCGGACAGGCTACACCGGGGAGCTGTTTTTT
- | - | TRBJ2-7 | TRBV2 | CASSEGPGTREQYF | TGTGCCAGCAGTGAAGGGCCGGGTACGAGGGAGCAGTACTTC
- | - | TRBJ2-5 | TRBV7-8 | CASSLRGYGVETQYF | TGTGCCAGCAGCCTGAGGGGATATGGGGTAGAGACCCAGTACTTC
- | few | TRBJ1-6 | TRBV7-2 | CASSLPGAYNSPLHF | TGTGCCAGCAGCTTACCCGGGGCCTATAATTCACCCCTCCACTTT
- | few | TRBJ2-7 | TRBV10-3 | CAISEGGASYEQYF | TGTGCCATCAGTGAGGGCGGGGCCTCCTACGAGCAGTACTTC
TRBD2 | few | TRBJ2-7 | TRBV29-1 | CSARTSIYEQYF | TGCAGCGCAAGGACTAGCATATACGAGCAGTACTTC
- | - | TRBJ2-7 | TRBV5-1 | CASSSGLSYEQYF | TGCGCCAGCAGCTCGGGCCTAAGCTACGAGCAGTACTTC
TRBD1 | once | TRBJ1-2 | TRBV7-2 | CASSLDGQGARGYTF | TGTGCCAGCAGCTTAGACGGTCAGGGGGCTCGGGGCTACACCTTC
- | - | TRBJ1-5 | TRBV11-2 | CASTLGDSFNQPQHF | TGTGCCAGCACCTTAGGTGACAGCTTCAATCAGCCCCAGCATTTT
TRBD2 | - | TRBJ2-5 | TRBV6-6 | CASSVSGGAFGTQYF | TGTGCCAGCAGTGTTAGCGGGGGGGCATTTGGGACCCAGTACTTC
- | - | TRBJ1-2 | TRBV6-5 | CASSYEEGGLYGYTF | TGTGCCAGCAGTTACGAGGAGGGTGGACTCTATGGCTACACCTTC
- | - | TRBJ2-1 | TRBV4-2 | CASSLTLRGSYNEQFF | TGTGCCAGCAGCTTGACCCTTCGCGGATCCTACAATGAGCAGTTCTTC
TRBD1 | - | TRBJ2-7 | TRBV27 | CASSFGTGGAYEQYF | TGTGCCAGCAGTTTTGGGACAGGCGGCGCATACGAGCAGTACTTC
- | few | TRBJ2-2 | TRBV29-1 | CSVQDYTGELFF | TGCAGCGTCCAAGATTACACCGGGGAGCTGTTTTTT
TRBD2 | - | TRBJ2-1 | TRBV27 | CASTPGGTNEQFF | TGTGCCAGCACTCCCGGGGGGACCAATGAGCAGTTCTTC
- | few | TRBJ2-2 | TRBV19 | CASTIGTGELFF | TGTGCCAGTACCATCGGGACCGGGGAGCTGTTTTTT
- | - | TRBJ2-3 | TRBV13 | CASSVGLMDGDTQYF | TGTGCCAGCAGCGTAGGCCTGATGGACGGGGATACGCAGTATTTT
- | few | TRBJ2-1 | TRBV7-9 | CASSPHWGGAYNEQFF | TGTGCCAGCAGCCCCCATTGGGGGGGCGCCTACAATGAGCAGTTCTTC
- | few | TRBJ2-1 | TRBV7-9 | CATVPGSYNEQFF | TGTGCCACCGTACCCGGGTCCTACAATGAGCAGTTCTTC
- | - | TRBJ2-7 | TRBV7-9 | CASSAHNPYEQYF | TGTGCCAGCAGCGCCCATAACCCCTACGAGCAGTACTTC
TRBD2 | - | TRBJ2-1 | TRBV5-4 | CASSLEVSGRTEQFF | TGTGCCAGCAGCTTGGAAGTCAGCGGGAGGACTGAGCAGTTCTTC
- | - | TRBJ2-7 | TRBV7-9 | CASSLAGEQQYF | TGTGCCAGCAGCTTAGCTGGGGAACAGCAGTACTTC
TRBD2 | - | TRBJ2-7 | TRBV27 | CASGFSGATYEQYF | TGTGCCAGCGGATTTAGCGGGGCAACCTACGAGCAGTACTTC
- | - | TRBJ1-2 | TRBV27 | CASSSAPLYGYTF | TGTGCCAGCAGTTCCGCGCCTCTCTATGGCTACACCTTC
TRBD1 | - | TRBJ2-6 | TRBV7-9 | CASSSIGDRGTGANVLTF | TGTGCCAGCAGCTCAATCGGCGACAGGGGCACTGGGGCCAACGTCCTGACTTTC
- | - | TRBJ1-4 | TRBV5-1 | CASSPRGRQQNEKLFF | TGCGCCAGCAGCCCGAGGGGCCGCCAGCAAAATGAAAAACTGTTTTTT
- | - | TRBJ2-1 | TRBV6-5 | CASSPLDSPYNEQFF | TGTGCCAGCAGCCCCCTAGACTCTCCCTACAATGAGCAGTTCTTC
- | - | TRBJ2-5 | TRBV6-5 | CASSHRDFVEETQYF | TGTGCCAGCAGTCACCGGGACTTTGTGGAGGAGACCCAGTACTTC
- | - | TRBJ2-5 | TRBV30 | CAWTGLGGTQYF | TGTGCCTGGACGGGCCTAGGGGGGACCCAGTACTTC
- | few | TRBJ2-2 | TRBV11-2 | CASSRRGNTGELFF | TGTGCCAGCAGCCGCAGGGGGAACACCGGGGAGCTGTTTTTT
- | - | TRBJ1-2 | TRBV5-6 | CASSRRTALYGYTF | TGTGCCAGCAGTCGGAGGACAGCCCTTTATGGCTACACCTTC
TRBD1 | - | TRBJ1-4 | TRBV7-9 | CASSETGWANEKLFF | TGTGCCAGCAGCGAGACAGGGTGGGCTAATGAAAAACTGTTTTTT
- | once | TRBJ2-1 | TRBV5-6 | CASSPRDNLYNEQFF | TGTGCCAGCAGCCCCCGGGACAATCTCTACAATGAGCAGTTCTTC
TRBD1 | few | TRBJ1-1 | TRBV29-1 | CSVVGTVRNTEAFF | TGCAGCGTTGTGGGGACAGTTAGGAACACTGAAGCTTTCTTT
- | - | TRBJ2-7 | TRBV7-9 | CASSSGLGYEQYF | TGTGCCAGCAGCTCGGGCTTGGGATACGAGCAGTACTTC
- | - | TRBJ1-2 | TRBV7-8 | CASSSRGIKANYGYTF | TGTGCCAGCAGCTCTCGGGGGATTAAGGCTAACTATGGCTACACCTTC
TRBD1 | few | TRBJ1-3 | TRBV29-1 | CSVENRGASGNTIYF | TGCAGCGTTGAAAACAGGGGAGCGTCTGGAAACACCATATATTTT
- | - | TRBJ2-1 | TRBV5-1 | CASAIKRGVNEQFF | TGCGCCAGCGCTATTAAGAGGGGGGTCAATGAGCAGTTCTTC
- | - | TRBJ2-7 | TRBV7-2 | CASSLVEETYEQYF | TGTGCCAGCAGCTTAGTGGAGGAAACCTACGAGCAGTACTTC
- | many | TRBJ2-5 | TRBV7-9 | CASSPEGETQYF | TGTGCCAGCAGCCCGGAGGGGGAGACCCAGTACTTC
- | few | TRBJ2-5 | TRBV29-1 | CSVERPRDWETQYF | TGCAGCGTTGAAAGGCCGCGGGATTGGGAGACCCAGTACTTC
TRBD2 | - | TRBJ2-1 | TRBV12-5 | CASGRSVAGGYNEQFF | TGTGCTAGTGGCCGATCGGTAGCGGGGGGTTACAATGAGCAGTTCTTC
- | - | TRBJ1-6 | TRBV5-6 | CASSELTEVERPLHF | TGTGCCAGCAGCGAACTGACAGAGGTTGAAAGGCCCCTCCACTTT
- | - | TRBJ2-5 | TRBV10-3 | CAISPSYQETQYF | TGTGCCATCAGTCCTTCCTACCAAGAGACCCAGTACTTC
- | - | TRBJ2-7 | TRBV9 | CASSVESGPSYEQYF | TGTGCCAGCAGCGTAGAGTCGGGACCGTCCTACGAGCAGTACTTC
TRBD1 | - | TRBJ2-3 | TRBV27 | CASSLQGGAGDTQYF | TGTGCCAGCAGTTTACAAGGGGGCGCAGGGGATACGCAGTATTTT
TRBD2 | - | TRBJ2-7 | TRBV4-1 | CASSQGRGTYEQYF | TGCGCCAGCAGCCAAGGGCGGGGGACCTACGAGCAGTACTTC
- | - | TRBJ2-3 | TRBV7-9 | CASSLALSGDTQYF | TGTGCCAGCAGCTTAGCATTGAGTGGGGATACGCAGTATTTT
TRBD2 | - | TRBJ2-3 | TRBV11-2 | CASSLVAGGQRDTQYF | TGTGCCAGCAGCTTAGTGGCGGGAGGGCAGAGAGATACGCAGTATTTT
- | - | TRBJ2-5 | TRBV2 | CASSPGTLYQETQYF | TGTGCCAGCAGTCCCGGGACACTGTACCAAGAGACCCAGTACTTC
TRBD1 | many | TRBJ2-7 | TRBV28 | CASSPGQGGYEQYF | TGTGCCAGCAGTCCGGGACAGGGAGGGTACGAGCAGTACTTC
TRBD1 | - | TRBJ1-2 | TRBV29-1 | CSTGVEGAGGYTF | TGCAGCACCGGAGTTGAGGGGGCGGGTGGCTACACCTTC
- | - | TRBJ2-7 | TRBV15 | CATSRVGDSFYEQYF | TGTGCCACCAGCAGAGTCGGGGACTCATTCTACGAGCAGTACTTC